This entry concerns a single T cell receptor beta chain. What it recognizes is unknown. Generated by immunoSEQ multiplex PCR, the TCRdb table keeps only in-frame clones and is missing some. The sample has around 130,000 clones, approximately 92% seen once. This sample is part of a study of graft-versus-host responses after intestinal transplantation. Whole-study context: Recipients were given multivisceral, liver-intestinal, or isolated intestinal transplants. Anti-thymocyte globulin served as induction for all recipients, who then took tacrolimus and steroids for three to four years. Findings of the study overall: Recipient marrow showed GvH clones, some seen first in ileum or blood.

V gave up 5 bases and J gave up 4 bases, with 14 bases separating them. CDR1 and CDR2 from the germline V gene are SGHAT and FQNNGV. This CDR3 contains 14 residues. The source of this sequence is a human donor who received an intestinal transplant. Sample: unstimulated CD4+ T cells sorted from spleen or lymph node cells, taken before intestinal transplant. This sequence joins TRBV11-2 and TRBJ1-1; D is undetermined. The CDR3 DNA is TGTGCCAGCAGCGTTACCCGACTTAGCACTGAAGCTTTCTTT. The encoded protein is CASSVTRLSTEAFF.